This T cell receptor (beta chain) emerged from a study of radiation and T cells in renal cell carcinoma. Many counts were recorded for this clone. Data came from immunoSEQ multiplex PCR; TCRdb stores just in-frame clones and leaves some out. The sample lists 10,000 to 15,000 clones; 30% to 40% were seen once. The CDR3 contains 16 residues. Germline values: CDR1 LGHNA, CDR2 YSLEER. With 1 base clipped from V and 4 bases from J, the junction kept 9 bases outside the gene matches. Treatment here: 15 Gy SBRT to primary tumor, nephrectomy 4 weeks later. Nephrectomy followed 15 Gy stereotactic body radiation by 4 weeks. The tumor was a clear cell renal cell carcinoma.

This chain uses TRBV4-3 with TRBJ1-2; 7 bases are a match to TRBD1. This TCR derives from a man aged 60-69 years with renal cell carcinoma. The sample was tumor tissue, taken from a patient whose treatment included radiotherapy and nephrectomy. This chain's CDR3 is CASSQVLGQNSYGYTF. CDR3 coding DNA: TGCGCCAGCAGCCAAGTTCTGGGACAGAATTCCTATGGCTACACCTTC.